This T cell receptor (beta chain) was obtained from a study of metastatic and nonmetastatic thyroid tumors. On the study more broadly: Comparison of repertoires was carried out across blood and tumor or nodule tissue from malignant and benign thyroid patients. Notes on the study in general: Reportedly, malignant thyroid tumors had significantly higher TCR beta diversity than benign nodules, in blood and tumor.

Original processing methods: Variation in CDR3 across clinicopathological groups served as the basis for constructing a distant-metastasis classifier in papillary thyroid cancer. TCRdb re-called the PCR reads via MiXCR. TCRdb, rather than the study authors, made the V and J calls. The data contain nearly 25,000 clones, roughly 24% of them seen just once; the ten biggest clones take up approximately 20%. In this sample, this clone is medium-sized. What it binds is not known. The CDR3 totals 16 residues. The germline gives CDR1 MNHEY, CDR2 SVGEGT. V dropped 2 bases and J dropped 4 bases, with 15 bases sitting between them. Thyroid surgery took place with no prior treatment in any patient.

The rearrangement joins TRBV6-2 or TRBV6-3 to TRBJ1-3, with D possibly being TRBD1 (6 bases). This receptor was identified in a male donor with papillary thyroid cancer or a benign thyroid nodule (not recorded which). Some clones in this sample may be carry-over from other donors' samples. The sequencing sample was made of blood. The CDR3 sequence is CASSYANRAPGNTIYF. DNA of the CDR3: TGTGCCAGCAGTTACGCCAACAGGGCTCCCGGAAACACCATATATTTT.